The clone carrying this TCR beta chain appeared once. The antigen is not known. This sample is drawn from a study of shared clonotypes between healthy human individuals. Looking at the study overall: Plates per donor: three CD4 naive, three CD4 memory, two CD8 naive, one CD8 memory. General study results and limits: Naive subsets generally had larger estimated richness than memory subsets.

Several immunoSEQ 96-well plates shared each subset's DNA, each plate a replicate. The assay was immunoSEQ multiplex PCR, and TCRdb's table has in-frame clones only and misses some. The sample gives some 2,500,000 clones, 85% to 95% of which show up once; approximately 0.41% is in the top ten. The sequenced sample was naive CD4+ T cells from PBMCs. The subset is: CD45RA+ positively selected. The clonotype was recovered from a man between 18 and 29 years old in good health. Some clones in this sample may be carry-over from other donors' samples.

This chain's CDR3 is CASSLWGRDTDTQYF. CDR3 DNA: TGTGCCAGCAGCTTGTGGGGCAGGGACACAGATACGCAGTATTTT. This chain connects TRBV5-6 to TRBJ2-3; tentative D call: TRBD1 (5 bases). From germline, CDR1 is SGHDT and CDR2 YYEEEE. The V and J ends lost 1 base and 2 bases respectively, with 11 bases between them. The CDR3 extends over 15 amino acids. The full variable domain, its missing parts supplied by reference TRBV5-6 and TRBJ2-3, is DAGVTQSPTHLIKTRGQQVTLRCSPKSGHDTVSWYQQALGQGPQFIFQYYEEEERQRGNFPDRFSGHQFPNYSSELNVNALLLGDSALYLCASSLWGRDTDTQYFGPGTRLTVL.